Shown below are 29 T cell receptor beta chains from a single sample sequenced in a study of T cells in Graves' hyperthyroidism and ophthalmopathy. Amplified TCR beta CDR3 regions derived from RNA transcripts. During a first-round RT-PCR of the TCR CDR3, the HTBI primer set was used. Each CDR3 protein is one row after TCRdb ran MiXCR on the multiplex PCR reads. The sample carries 300,000 to 350,000 distinct CDR3 sequences, roughly 20% recorded once. Sequencing was done on a sample of blood. The receptor set was obtained from a woman in her thirties or forties with Graves' ophthalmopathy.

This clonotype was picked up many times. The V call is TRBV7-8, the J call TRBJ1-1; D possibly corresponds to TRBD1 (6 bases). CDR1 and CDR2 from the germline V gene are SGHVS and FQNEAQ. Trimming shortened V by 6 bases and J by 1 base, and 15 bases separated the two germline ends. This CDR3 has 15 residues. CDR3 in DNA: TGTGCCAGCAGGGAACAGGGTTTGGGGAACACTGAAGCTTTCTTT. This translates into CASREQGLGNTEAFF. The full variable domain, rest sourced from reference TRBV7-8 and TRBJ1-1, is GAGVSQSPRYKVAKRGQDVALRCDPISGHVSLFWYQQALGQGPEFLTYFQNEAQLDKSGLPSDRFFAERPEGSVSTLKIQRTQQEDSAVYLCASREQGLGNTEAFFGQGTRLTVV.

This clonotype has just a few counts. The chain couples TRBV9 to TRBJ2-2; 8 positions match TRBD1. Germline CDR1 reads SGDLS; CDR2 reads YYNGEE. The CDR3 sequence is 15 residues long. V was clipped by 1 base and J by 7 bases; unmatched bases: 6. The CDR3 coding sequence is TGTGCCAGCAGCGTAAGCCAGGGGGCTGTCGGGGAGCTGTTTTTT. It translates to CASSVSQGAVGELFF.

This clonotype has ten or more counts. V usage is TRBV12-3 or TRBV12-4 and J usage is TRBJ1-5; no firm D call. The V and J ends lost 5 bases and 7 bases respectively, with 12 bases between them. The CDR3 totals 13 residues. CDR3 residues: CASSLSAQQPQHF. CDR3 coding DNA: TGTGCCAGCAGTCTATCAGCCCAGCAGCCCCAGCATTTT.

The table lists this clonotype with many counts. This rearrangement joins TRBV20-1 to TRBJ1-1; D perhaps matches TRBD1 (6 bases). Trimming stripped 0 bases from V and 4 bases from J, with 15 bases between. CDR3 length: 15 residues. CDR1 and CDR2 from the germline V gene are DFQATT and SNEGSKA (reference sequence). This CDR3 reads CSARDRNRVVTEAFF. For the CDR3, the DNA is TGCAGTGCTAGAGATCGGAACAGGGTTGTCACTGAAGCTTTCTTT.

In its sample, this clonotype was seen many times. The chain combines TRBV6-5 with TRBJ2-5; D might be TRBD1 (5 bases). This CDR3 is 13 amino acids long. Germline values: CDR1 MNHEY, CDR2 SVGAGI. Trimming removed 9 bases at V and 5 bases at J, with 16 bases between. The CDR3 DNA sequence: TGTGCCAGTGGGGCAACGAGGTCTGAGACCCAGTACTTC. Translating it yields CASGATRSETQYF.

The rearrangement links TRBV28 to TRBJ2-7; 9 bases align to TRBD2. This CDR3 is 14 amino acids long. Germline V lookup: CDR1 MDHEN, CDR2 SYDVKM. V shed 8 bases, J shed 3 bases, and the junction held 8 bases outside the gene matches. CDR3 loop: CASHPTSGHYEQYF. CDR3 sequence (DNA): TGTGCCAGCCACCCGACTAGCGGACACTACGAGCAGTACTTC.

This sequence joins TRBV6-2 or TRBV6-3 and TRBJ2-1; a possible D gene is TRBD1 (6 bases). Between the trimmed V and J ends, which lost 5 bases and 4 bases, there was a span of 12 bases. The CDR3 runs 14 residues. Germline lookup yields CDR1 MNHEY and CDR2 SVGEGT. CDR3 nucleotides: TGTGCCAGCAGTCCCCAGGGGAAATACAATGAGCAGTTCTTC. It translates to CASSPQGKYNEQFF.

The rearrangement uses TRBV11-2 and TRBJ2-7; TRBD2 agrees at 7 bases. The V segment lost 5 bases and the J segment 4 bases; nucleotides outside the gene matches: 11. Germline CDR1 SGHAT, CDR2 FQNNGV. The CDR3 length is 15 residues. CDR3 region: CASSPSGRLIYEQYF. Here the CDR3 DNA reads TGTGCCAGCAGCCCCTCCGGGAGGCTAATATACGAGCAGTACTTC.

The V gene is TRBV14, the J gene TRBJ1-1; no clear D. The CDR3 totals 13 residues. The V and J ends lost 3 bases and 6 bases respectively, with 11 bases between them. The germline V gene has CDR1 SGHDN and CDR2 FVKESK. The CDR3, as DNA: TGTGCCAGCAGCCATTGGGAGTACGCTGAAGCTTTCTTT. It yields the protein CASSHWEYAEAFF.

This clonotype was picked up many times. V usage is TRBV12-3 or TRBV12-4 and J usage is TRBJ1-1; 9 nucleotides align to TRBD1. The CDR3 is 16 amino acids. The V segment lost 5 bases and the J segment 0 bases; nucleotides outside the gene matches: 7. CDR3: CASSPHRGQMNTEAFF. CDR3 DNA sequence: TGTGCCAGCAGTCCCCACAGGGGGCAGATGAACACTGAAGCTTTCTTT.

The chain joins TRBV30 to TRBJ2-5; D may correspond to TRBD1 or TRBD2 (5 bases each). In germline, CDR1 is GTSNPN, CDR2 SVGIG (reference sequence). Trimming shortened V by 1 base and J by 6 bases, and 12 bases separated the two germline ends. CDR3 length equals 13 residues. CDR3 DNA: TGTGCCTGGAGTGAATCAGGGAGCAAGACCCAGTACTTC. The encoded protein is CAWSESGSKTQYF.

This clonotype has ten or more counts. The rearrangement joins TRBV19 to TRBJ1-5; 8 bases align to TRBD1. Germline V gene sequence: CDR1 LNHDA, CDR2 SQIVND (reference sequence). The CDR3 contains 14 residues. V was pared by 6 bases and J by 6 bases, with 7 bases of the junction left unmatched. CDR3 region: CASRPPGGIQPQHF. Written as DNA, the CDR3 is TGTGCCAGTAGGCCTCCAGGGGGCATTCAGCCCCAGCATTTT. Full variable domain (remainder filled in from reference TRBV19 and TRBJ1-5): DGGITQSPKYLFRKEGQNVTLSCEQNLNHDAMYWYRQDPGQGLRLIYYSQIVNDFQKGDIAEGYSVSREKKESFPLTVTSAQKNPTAFYLCASRPPGGIQPQHFGDGTRLSIL.

V is TRBV27 and J is TRBJ1-2; D ambiguous. The CDR3 sequence is 14 residues long. Germline V CDR1 and CDR2: MNHEY, SMNVEV (reference sequence). Trimming cost V 6 bases and J 2 bases, with 13 bases left between them. CDR3 region: CASSQVGSNYGYTF. The DNA for the CDR3 is TGTGCCAGCAGCCAAGTAGGCTCGAACTATGGCTACACCTTC.

In its sample, this clonotype was seen many times. The CDR3 DNA reads TGTGCCAGCAGCGACGGACAGGGCGGAGAGCAGTACTTC. It codes for CASSDGQGGEQYF. The rearrangement joins TRBV7-6 to TRBJ2-7, with TRBD1 matching over 8 bases. J was trimmed by 7 bases and V by 5 bases; bases with no gene match: 7. The CDR3 totals 13 residues. Germline CDR1 SGHVS, CDR2 FNYEAQ.

This clonotype showed up many times. This chain uses TRBV5-1 with TRBJ2-7; 12 bases are shared with TRBD2. V was pared by 2 bases and J by 0 bases, with 12 bases of the junction left unmatched. The CDR3 sequence is 19 residues long. CDR1 and CDR2 (germline): SGHRS, YFSETQ. The CDR3 region is CASSLPAGLAGLSSYEQYF. Here the CDR3 DNA reads TGCGCCAGCAGCTTACCAGCGGGACTAGCGGGTCTCAGCTCCTACGAGCAGTACTTC.

This clonotype was picked up many times. The V gene is TRBV7-9, the J gene TRBJ2-2; 7 bases are a match to TRBD1. V shed 5 bases, J shed 3 bases, and the junction held 6 bases outside the gene matches. The CDR3 sequence is 15 residues long. The germline gives CDR1 SEHNR, CDR2 FQNEAQ (reference sequence). The CDR3: CASSRDSKYTGELFF. The CDR3 nucleotides are TGTGCCAGCAGCCGGGACAGCAAATACACCGGGGAGCTGTTTTTT.

This clonotype was seen at least ten times. The chain uses TRBV2 and TRBJ2-5; 12 bases fit TRBD1. CDR3 length equals 17 residues. Germline V gene sequence: CDR1 SNHLY, CDR2 FYNNEI. The V and J ends lost 10 bases and 2 bases, in that order; junction bases with no gene match: 14. CDR3 in amino acids: CATKTGQGAGGQETQYF. The CDR3 nucleotides read TGTGCCACCAAGACGGGACAGGGGGCAGGTGGACAAGAGACCCAGTACTTC.

This clonotype was detected many times. The chain links TRBV6-2 or TRBV6-3 to TRBJ2-7, with TRBD2 identical over 11 bases. Germline V gene sequence: CDR1 MNHEY, CDR2 SVGEGT. This CDR3 is built from 15 residues. Unmatched junction bases numbered 3, after V lost 0 bases and J lost 5 bases. CDR3 region: CASSYSGTSGHEQYF. The DNA of the CDR3 is TGTGCCAGCAGTTACTCGGGGACTAGCGGTCACGAGCAGTACTTC.

Ten or more counts support this clonotype. The chain recombines TRBV24-1 with TRBJ2-3; possible D gene TRBD1, 6 bases. The germline V and J ends were trimmed by 4 bases and 2 bases, with 12 bases remaining between them. Germline V CDR1 and CDR2: KGHDR, SFDVKD. This CDR3 is 15 amino acids long. Here the CDR3 reads CATSDLTGYTDTQYF. CDR3 coding DNA: TGTGCCACCAGTGACCTGACAGGCTACACAGATACGCAGTATTTT.

Many counts were recorded for this clonotype. This sequence joins TRBV4-1 and TRBJ1-1; 8 bases map to TRBD1. With 2 bases clipped from V and 5 bases from J, the junction kept 7 bases outside the gene matches. The CDR3 consists of 15 residues. Looked up from germline, CDR1 is MGHRA and CDR2 is YSYEKL. CDR3 nucleotides: TGCGCCAGCAGCCAACAGGGGGCCAGGCGGACTGAAGCTTTCTTT. Its translation: CASSQQGARRTEAFF.

The rearrangement uses TRBV7-8 and TRBJ1-1; TRBD1 matches at 7 bases. CDR1 and CDR2 (germline): SGHVS, FQNEAQ. J gave up 0 bases and V 1 base, and 5 bases lay outside the gene matches. The CDR3 is 16 residues long. The CDR3 bases are TGTGCCAGCAGCTTAGAACCAGGGGGTATGAACACTGAAGCTTTCTTT. Its protein product is CASSLEPGGMNTEAFF.

In its sample, this clonotype was seen many times. This chain links TRBV3-1 with TRBJ1-1; no firm D call. This CDR3 contains 15 residues. Germline values: CDR1 LGHDT, CDR2 YNNKEL (reference sequence). V was trimmed by 4 bases and J by 0 bases, leaving 12 bases between them. The CDR3 bases are TGTGCCAGCAGCCGAGACGGCCTAGTGAACACTGAAGCTTTCTTT. Amino acids: CASSRDGLVNTEAFF.

This clonotype was seen repeatedly, ten times or more. The chain recombines TRBV6-2 or TRBV6-3 with TRBJ2-7; D gene uncertain. Germline V gene lookup returns CDR1 MNHEY and CDR2 SVGEGT. The germline V and J ends were trimmed by 2 bases and 5 bases, with 13 bases remaining between them. The CDR3 covers 14 residues. CDR3 in amino acids: CASSYLGQVDEQYF. DNA of the CDR3: TGTGCCAGCAGTTACCTAGGGCAGGTTGACGAGCAGTACTTC.

Comments on this clonotype: This may arise from a read error, as a much more abundant clone is one base away. The rearrangement uses TRBV5-6 and TRBJ2-5; D not resolved. Germline assignment: CDR1 SGHDT and CDR2 YYEEEE. This CDR3 has 13 residues. Trimming shortened V by 0 bases and J by 9 bases, and 12 bases separated the two germline ends. DNA for the CDR3: TGTGCCAGCAGCTTGGGAGGTTTTGAGGCCCAGTACTTC. This sequence encodes CASSLGGFEAQYF.

The chain joins TRBV29-1 to TRBJ1-2, with D perhaps TRBD1 (6 bases). The V and J ends lost 4 bases and 4 bases respectively, with 13 bases between them. The CDR3 runs 13 residues. Germline CDR1 and CDR2: SQVTM and ANQGSEA. CDR3 sequence reads: CSVADRNFYGYTF. Here the CDR3 DNA reads TGCAGCGTTGCGGACAGAAACTTCTATGGCTACACCTTC.

This clonotype was picked up many times. The chain uses TRBV12-3 or TRBV12-4 and TRBJ2-2; D is uncertain. This CDR3 spans 14 amino acids. Trimming removed 5 bases from V and 5 bases from J, with 12 bases in between. The DNA for the CDR3 is TGTGCCAGCAGTCCCGACGCCTCGACCGGGGAGCTGTTTTTT. Its translation: CASSPDASTGELFF.

As regards this clonotype: A much larger clone sits a single nucleotide away, making a read error possible. The V gene is TRBV20-1, the J gene TRBJ2-7; D is perhaps TRBD1 (6 bases). CDR1 is DFQATT and CDR2 is SNEGSKA in the germline V gene (reference sequence). With 6 bases removed from V and 3 bases from J, the gap between germline ends came to 15 bases. The CDR3 totals 13 residues. CDR3 sequence: CSADVTGVYEQYF. In DNA form, the CDR3 reads TGCAGTGCCGACGTGACAGGCGTCTACGAGCAGTACTTC.

In this sample, this clonotype turned up many times. The chain is built from TRBV27 and TRBJ1-5; TRBD1 might be the D (5 bases). The CDR3 covers 15 residues. The V gene's germline CDR1 is MNHEY and CDR2 SMNVEV (reference sequence). V was pared by 0 bases and J by 2 bases, with 8 bases between. The CDR3 is CASSLSGPGNQPQHF. The DNA of the CDR3 is TGTGCCAGCAGTTTATCGGGGCCGGGCAATCAGCCCCAGCATTTT.

The chain couples TRBV29-1 to TRBJ2-7; D remains ambiguous. The CDR3 is 12 residues long. Trimming removed 4 bases from V and 2 bases from J, with 9 bases in between. Germline V CDR1 and CDR2: SQVTM, ANQGSEA. The CDR3 loop reads CSVVKSTYEQYF. CDR3 bases: TGCAGCGTTGTTAAAAGCACCTACGAGCAGTACTTC.